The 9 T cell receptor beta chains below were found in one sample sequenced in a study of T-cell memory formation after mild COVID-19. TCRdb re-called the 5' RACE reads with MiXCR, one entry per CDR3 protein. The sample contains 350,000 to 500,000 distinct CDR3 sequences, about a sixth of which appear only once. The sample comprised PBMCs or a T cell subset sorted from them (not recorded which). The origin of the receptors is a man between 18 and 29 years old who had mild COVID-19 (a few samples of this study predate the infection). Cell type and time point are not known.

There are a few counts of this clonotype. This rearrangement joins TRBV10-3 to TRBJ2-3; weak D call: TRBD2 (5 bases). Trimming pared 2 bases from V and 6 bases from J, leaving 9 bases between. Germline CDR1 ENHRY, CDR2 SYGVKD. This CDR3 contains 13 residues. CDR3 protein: CAISETSVDTQYF. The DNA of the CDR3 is TGTGCCATCAGTGAGACTAGTGTCGATACGCAGTATTTT.

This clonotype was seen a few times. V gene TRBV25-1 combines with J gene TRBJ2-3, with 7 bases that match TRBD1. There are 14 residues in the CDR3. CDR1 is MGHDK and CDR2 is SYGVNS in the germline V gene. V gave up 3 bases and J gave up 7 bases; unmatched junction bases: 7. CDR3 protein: CASSEGQLGYTQYF. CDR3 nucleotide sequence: TGTGCCAGCAGTGAGGGACAGCTGGGTTATACGCAGTATTTT.

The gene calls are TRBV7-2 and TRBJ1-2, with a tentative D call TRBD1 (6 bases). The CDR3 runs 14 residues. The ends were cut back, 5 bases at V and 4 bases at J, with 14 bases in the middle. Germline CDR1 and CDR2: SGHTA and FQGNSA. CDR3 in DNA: TGTGCCAGCAGCCCGCCTGGACAGATCTATGGCTACACCTTC. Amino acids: CASSPPGQIYGYTF. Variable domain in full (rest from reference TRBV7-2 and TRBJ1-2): GAGVSQSPSNKVTEKGKDVELRCDPISGHTALYWYRQSLGQGLEFLIYFQGNSAPDKSGLPSDRFSAERTGGSVSTLTIQRTQQEDSAVYLCASSPPGQIYGYTFGSGTRLTVV.

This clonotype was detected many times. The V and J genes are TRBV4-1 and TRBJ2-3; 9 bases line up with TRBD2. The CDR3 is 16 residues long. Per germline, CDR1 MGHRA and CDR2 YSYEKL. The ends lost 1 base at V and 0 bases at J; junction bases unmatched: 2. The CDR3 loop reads CASSQVGLASTDTQYF. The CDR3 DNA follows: TGCGCCAGCAGCCAAGTCGGACTAGCGAGCACAGATACGCAGTATTTT.

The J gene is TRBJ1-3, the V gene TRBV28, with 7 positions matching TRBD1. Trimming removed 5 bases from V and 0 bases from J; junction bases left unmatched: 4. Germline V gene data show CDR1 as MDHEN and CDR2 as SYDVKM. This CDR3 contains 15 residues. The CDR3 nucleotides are TGTGCCAGCAGTGACAGGGTTTTCTCTGGAAACACCATATATTTT. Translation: CASSDRVFSGNTIYF.

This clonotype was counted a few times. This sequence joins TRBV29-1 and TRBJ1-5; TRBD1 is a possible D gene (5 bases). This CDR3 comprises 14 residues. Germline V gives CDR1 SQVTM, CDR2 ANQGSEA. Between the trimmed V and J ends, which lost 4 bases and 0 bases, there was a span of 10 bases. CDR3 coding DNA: TGCAGCGTTGCTGGCGGGGGTAGCAATCAGCCCCAGCATTTT. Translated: CSVAGGGSNQPQHF.

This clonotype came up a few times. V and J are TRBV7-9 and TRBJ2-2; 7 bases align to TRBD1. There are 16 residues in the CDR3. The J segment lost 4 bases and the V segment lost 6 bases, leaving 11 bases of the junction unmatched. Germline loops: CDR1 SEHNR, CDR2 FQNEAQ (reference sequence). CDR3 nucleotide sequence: TGTGCCAGCAGTTCAAGTCGGGCAGGGGGCACCGGGGAGCTGTTTTTT. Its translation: CASSSSRAGGTGELFF.

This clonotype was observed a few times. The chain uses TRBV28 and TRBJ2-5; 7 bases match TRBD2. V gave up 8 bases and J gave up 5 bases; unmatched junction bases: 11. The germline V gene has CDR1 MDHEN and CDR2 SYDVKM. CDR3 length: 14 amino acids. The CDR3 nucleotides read TGTGCCAGCCGTCGGGGGGAGGCGAGGGAGACCCAGTACTTC. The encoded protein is CASRRGEARETQYF.

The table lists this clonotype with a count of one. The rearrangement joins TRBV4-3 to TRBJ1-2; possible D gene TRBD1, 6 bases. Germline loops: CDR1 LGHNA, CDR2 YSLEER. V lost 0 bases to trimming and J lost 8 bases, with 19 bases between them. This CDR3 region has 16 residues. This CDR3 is CASSQEWSGTLTGYTF. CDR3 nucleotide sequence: TGCGCCAGCAGCCAAGAGTGGTCAGGGACACTTACGGGCTACACCTTC.